A single sample is the source of the 15 T cell receptor beta chains below, sequenced in a study of blood T cell repertoires in COVID-19. The table came from immunoSEQ multiplex PCR; TCRdb's copy has only in-frame clones and leaves some out. The data contain about 250,000 clones, 85% of them seen just once; the ten biggest clones take up 5.1%. Sample: peripheral blood. These receptor sequences come from a man in his fifties with COVID-19, enrolled during active disease.

This sequence joins TRBV4-2 and TRBJ2-2, with 10 bases matching TRBD2. V was clipped by 4 bases and J by 2 bases; unmatched bases: 10. Germline CDR1 and CDR2: LGHNA and YNFKEQ. This CDR3 is built from 18 residues. The CDR3 DNA follows: TGTGCCAGCAGCCCTAACGGACTAGCGGTAACCAACACCGGGGAGCTGTTTTTT. This encodes CASSPNGLAVTNTGELFF.

The chain has TRBV27 and TRBJ2-1, with 11 bases identical to TRBD1. Germline V lookup: CDR1 MNHEY, CDR2 SMNVEV (reference sequence). There are 14 residues in the CDR3. With 10 bases clipped from V and 4 bases from J, the junction kept 6 bases outside the gene matches. This CDR3 reads CATYGQGAYNEQFF. In DNA form, the CDR3 reads TGTGCCACCTATGGACAGGGGGCATACAATGAGCAGTTCTTC.

The chain employs TRBV3-1 (or the pseudogene TRBV3-2) and TRBJ2-3, with a weak D call TRBD1 (5 bases). The CDR3 is made up of 15 amino acids. Germline V gene lookup returns CDR1 LGHDT and CDR2 YNNKEL (reference sequence). V was trimmed by 4 bases and J by 0 bases, leaving 11 bases between them. The CDR3 DNA follows: TGTGCCAGCAGCCCCCGCAGGGCTAGCACAGATACGCAGTATTTT. Translated: CASSPRRASTDTQYF.

The DNA for the CDR3 is TGTGCCGTGGGACAGGGGCAAGAGACCCAGTACTTC. Amino acid sequence: CAVGQGQETQYF. The chain combines TRBV10-3 with TRBJ2-5, with 10 bases lining up with TRBD1. The V gene end was trimmed by 11 bases and the J gene end by 2 bases; junction bases not matched to a gene: 2. CDR1 and CDR2 from the germline V gene are ENHRY and SYGVKD. The CDR3 is 12 residues long.

This clone came up once. The V gene is TRBV30, the J gene TRBJ1-5; D ambiguous. Germline CDR1 is GTSNPN and CDR2 is SVGIG (reference sequence). The germline V and J ends were trimmed by 0 bases and 2 bases, with 14 bases remaining between them. CDR3 length: 16 amino acids. CDR3 nucleotides: TGTGCCTGGAGTGTACGTGCGGTCCCCGGCAATCAGCCCCAGCATTTT. As protein: CAWSVRAVPGNQPQHF.

J is TRBJ1-1 and V is TRBV11-2; tentative D call: TRBD1 (6 bases). Per the germline V gene, CDR1 is SGHAT and CDR2 is FQNNGV. The CDR3 length is 14 residues. Trimming left V 4 bases short and J 5 bases short, with 14 bases between. CDR3 sequence: CASSSWTEMTEAFF. As DNA, the CDR3 is TGTGCCAGCAGCTCCTGGACAGAAATGACTGAAGCTTTCTTT. The full variable domain, completed using reference TRBV11-2 and TRBJ1-1, is EAGVAQSPRYKIIEKRQSVAFWCNPISGHATLYWYQQILGQGPKLLIQFQNNGVVDDSQLPKDRFSAERLKGVDSTLKIQPAKLEDSAVYLCASSSWTEMTEAFFGQGTRLTVV.

The V gene is TRBV2, the J gene TRBJ2-3; D might be TRBD1 (6 bases). V lost 7 bases and J 3 bases, leaving 17 bases between the germline ends. Germline loops: CDR1 SNHLY, CDR2 FYNNEI. The CDR3 consists of 15 residues. CDR3 nucleotides: TGTGCCAGCACCCCGGGCAGGGGTAGTACAGATACGCAGTATTTT. It codes for CASTPGRGSTDTQYF. Full variable domain (outside the CDR3, taken from reference TRBV2 and TRBJ2-3): EPEVTQTPSHQVTQMGQEVILRCVPISNHLYFYWYRQILGQKVEFLVSFYNNEISEKSEIFDDQFSVERPDGSNFTLKIRSTKLEDSAMYFCASTPGRGSTDTQYFGPGTRLTVL.

V is TRBV29-1 and J is TRBJ2-6; D is possibly TRBD1 (6 bases). The CDR3 extends over 16 amino acids. Germline CDR1 is SQVTM and CDR2 is ANQGSEA. V lost 7 bases and J 1 base, leaving 17 bases between the germline ends. As DNA, the CDR3 is TGCAGCGCAGAGGTGGACAGTCGATCTGGGGCCAACGTCCTGACTTTC. It codes for CSAEVDSRSGANVLTF.

V and J are TRBV7-6 and TRBJ1-2, with D perhaps matching TRBD1 (5 bases). Germline V lookup: CDR1 SGHVS, CDR2 FNYEAQ. This CDR3 has 11 amino acids. Trimming took off 4 bases at V and 7 bases at J, with 7 bases between the two ends. Here the CDR3 DNA reads TGTGCCAGCAGCTACGGGGGTGGCTACACCTTC. Residues: CASSYGGGYTF. Full variable domain (missing parts from reference TRBV7-6 and TRBJ1-2): GAGVSQSPRYKVTKRGQDVALRCDPISGHVSLYWYRQALGQGPEFLTYFNYEAQQDKSGLPNDRFSAERPEGSISTLTIQRTEQRDSAMYRCASSYGGGYTFGSGTRLTVV.

This chain links TRBV20-1 with TRBJ1-1, with D perhaps TRBD1 (6 bases). This CDR3 is 14 amino acids long. Between the trimmed V and J ends, which lost 3 bases and 1 base, there was a span of 12 bases. Looked up from germline, CDR1 is DFQATT and CDR2 is SNEGSKA (reference sequence). The CDR3 here is CSASFGTPNTEAFF. CDR3 in DNA: TGCAGTGCTAGTTTCGGGACACCGAACACTGAAGCTTTCTTT.

This chain joins TRBV30 and TRBJ2-7, with D maybe TRBD2 (6 bases). V was clipped by 2 bases and J by 9 bases, with 11 bases between them. The CDR3 sequence is 11 residues long. Germline CDR1 and CDR2: GTSNPN and SVGIG (reference sequence). CDR3 region: CAWSSMGGQYF. The CDR3 bases are TGTGCCTGGAGTTCGATGGGAGGGCAGTACTTC.

This chain links TRBV7-6 with TRBJ2-1; D may be TRBD1 (6 bases). The CDR3 totals 12 residues. Looked up from germline, CDR1 is SGHVS and CDR2 is FNYEAQ. Trimming shortened V by 5 bases and J by 6 bases, and 8 bases separated the two germline ends. This chain's CDR3 is CASSLQGNEQFF. The CDR3 nucleotides are TGTGCCAGCAGCCTACAGGGCAATGAGCAGTTCTTC.

The gene calls are TRBV11-2 and TRBJ2-1; 10 nucleotides line up with TRBD1. Germline CDR1 and CDR2: SGHAT and FQNNGV. With V trimmed by 5 bases and J by 7 bases, 8 bases remained unmatched. This CDR3 has 15 residues. In DNA, the CDR3 is TGTGCCAGCAGCGTTGACAGGGGGCTTACTAATGAGCAGTTCTTC. Translation gives CASSVDRGLTNEQFF.

The chain couples TRBV7-6 to TRBJ1-5, with D unresolved. Germline loops: CDR1 SGHVS, CDR2 FNYEAQ. V was shortened by 1 base and J by 8 bases, with 6 bases between the two germline ends. The CDR3 is 12 residues long. The CDR3: CASSLGGKPQHF. CDR3 nucleotide sequence: TGTGCCAGCAGCTTAGGAGGGAAGCCCCAGCATTTT.

The gene calls are TRBV19 and TRBJ2-7, with D possibly TRBD2 on 6 matching bases. V lost 5 bases to trimming and J lost 3 bases, with 14 bases between them. Per the germline V gene, CDR1 is LNHDA and CDR2 is SQIVND (reference sequence). The CDR3 consists of 14 residues. DNA for the CDR3: TGTGCCAGTAGTTCTAGACTAGAACACTACGAGCAGTACTTC. Translating gives CASSSRLEHYEQYF.